These 16 T cell receptor beta chains were sequenced from one sample in a study of T cell changes during pregnancy in multiple sclerosis. Assay used: immunoSEQ multiplex PCR; TCRdb lists only in-frame clones, some missing. This table has 59,000 or so clones, around nine tenths appearing once. Sequenced here: peripheral blood, sampled in the third trimester of pregnancy. Every receptor here comes from a female donor in good health, enrolled as a control in a pregnancy study.

The V gene is TRBV7-2, the J gene TRBJ1-3, with TRBD1 matching 11 bases. V gave up 7 bases and J gave up 4 bases; unmatched junction bases: 12. The V gene's germline CDR1 is SGHTA and CDR2 FQGNSA. CDR3 size: 17 residues. CDR3 coding DNA: TGTGCCAGCACTGCCGGGACAGGGGGTAGGGGCGGAAACACCATATATTTT. It specifies CASTAGTGGRGGNTIYF.

The table lists this clone with a count of one. The rearrangement joins TRBV9 to TRBJ2-1; the match to TRBD2 covers 7 bases. Germline CDR1 SGDLS, CDR2 YYNGEE. V lost 3 bases and J lost 4; bases outside the gene matches: 7. The CDR3 has 15 amino acids. This CDR3 is CASSARLAQYNEQFF. In nucleotides, the CDR3 is TGTGCCAGCAGCGCCCGACTAGCTCAATACAATGAGCAGTTCTTC.

This clone has just one count. This chain uses TRBV27 with TRBJ1-5, with D perhaps matching TRBD1 (5 bases). The CDR3 spans 15 residues. Trimming pared 4 bases from V and 1 base from J, leaving 11 bases between. Germline V gene data show CDR1 as MNHEY and CDR2 as SMNVEV (reference sequence). The CDR3 reads CASSSQGGSNQPQHF. The CDR3 bases are TGTGCCAGCAGTTCCCAGGGAGGAAGCAATCAGCCCCAGCATTTT.

The V and J genes are TRBV7-6 and TRBJ2-7; 10 bases align to TRBD2. Germline V lookup: CDR1 SGHVS, CDR2 FNYEAQ. The V segment lost 1 base and the J segment 6 bases; nucleotides outside the gene matches: 6. The CDR3 runs to 15 residues. In DNA form, the CDR3 reads TGTGCCAGCAGCTTAGGGGCTAGCGGGGGCGGCGAGCAGTACTTC. It specifies CASSLGASGGGEQYF.

The chain is built from TRBV27 and TRBJ2-6; D possibly corresponds to TRBD1 (6 bases). The V end lost 6 bases, the J end lost 0 bases, and 18 bases lay between the germline ends. The V gene's germline CDR1 is MNHEY and CDR2 SMNVEV (reference sequence). The CDR3 runs to 18 residues. The CDR3 loop reads CASSRQQGQLSGANVLTF. DNA for the CDR3: TGTGCCAGCAGCCGACAACAGGGTCAACTCTCTGGGGCCAACGTCCTGACTTTC.

The chain couples TRBV10-1 to TRBJ2-6; the D is unclear. The V end was cut by 6 bases, the J end by 0 bases, with 15 bases between. This CDR3 has 17 residues. Looked up from germline, CDR1 is WNHNN and CDR2 is SYGVQD (reference sequence). CDR3 sequence reads: CASRRCGSSSGANVLTF. The CDR3 DNA reads as TGCGCCAGCAGGAGGTGCGGCAGCAGCTCTGGGGCCAACGTCCTGACTTTC.

The chain joins TRBV7-3 to TRBJ2-3; TRBD2 agrees at 11 bases. V shed 5 bases and J 1 base; nucleotides not matched to a gene: 2. Germline loops: CDR1 SGHTA, CDR2 FQGTGA. The CDR3 is 15 amino acids. The CDR3 region has the DNA TGTGCCAGCAGCATGACTAGCGGGGGCACAGATACGCAGTATTTT. Translated, it gives CASSMTSGGTDTQYF.

The rearrangement uses TRBV4-2 and TRBJ2-7; 10 bases fit TRBD2. V lost 0 bases, J lost 4 bases, and 3 bases stayed unmatched. Germline lookup yields CDR1 LGHNA and CDR2 YNFKEQ. The CDR3 consists of 15 residues. The CDR3 sequence: CASSQDPTSGYEQYF. The CDR3 nucleotides read TGTGCCAGCAGCCAAGATCCGACTAGCGGGTACGAGCAGTACTTC.

The chain carries TRBV19 and TRBJ1-3, with a weak D call TRBD1 (5 bases). V lost 0 bases and J 7 bases, leaving 19 bases between the germline ends. The CDR3 length is 17 residues. Germline V gene lookup returns CDR1 LNHDA and CDR2 SQIVND (reference sequence). In nucleotides, the CDR3 is TGTGCCAGTAGTATAGATAGGGGTGCGCCGGAGGGGAACACCATATATTTT. It is translated as CASSIDRGAPEGNTIYF.

The chain combines TRBV6-5 with TRBJ1-2, with TRBD1 identical over 8 bases. Germline values: CDR1 MNHEY, CDR2 SVGAGI. There are 15 residues in the CDR3. V lost 6 bases, J lost 3 bases, and 9 bases stayed unmatched. Here the CDR3 reads CASRTDRGSDYGYTF. The CDR3 DNA follows: TGTGCCAGCAGAACAGACAGGGGTTCGGACTATGGCTACACCTTC.

This chain uses TRBV10-3 with TRBJ1-1; 8 nucleotides line up with TRBD1. V lost 6 bases, J lost 3 bases, and 9 bases stayed unmatched. In germline, CDR1 is ENHRY, CDR2 SYGVKD. This CDR3 contains 15 residues. Here the CDR3 reads CAIRKDREKDTEAFF. CDR3 nucleotide sequence: TGTGCCATCAGGAAGGACAGGGAGAAGGACACTGAAGCTTTCTTT.

This clone was detected only once. This sequence joins TRBV15 and TRBJ2-7; 11 nucleotides match TRBD1. The germline CDR1 and CDR2 sequences are LNHNV and YYDKDF (reference sequence). V shed 4 bases, J shed 3 bases, and the junction held 11 bases outside the gene matches. The CDR3 contains 17 residues. CDR3 loop: CATSTGTGGKGLYEQYF. The CDR3 DNA reads TGTGCCACCAGCACGGGGACAGGGGGGAAGGGCCTCTACGAGCAGTACTTC.

The sample holds one count of this clone. The chain's CDR3 is CASRPGGGEETQYF. The CDR3 DNA is TGTGCCAGCAGGCCGGGGGGGGGTGAAGAGACCCAGTACTTC. This chain joins TRBV11-3 and TRBJ2-5, with 8 nucleotides matching TRBD2. The length of the CDR3 is 14 residues. CDR1 and CDR2 from the germline V gene are SGHNT and YENEEA. Losses at the gene ends were 6 bases for V and 3 bases for J; bases not matched to a gene: 6.

The chain links TRBV7-2 to TRBJ2-1; 10 bases align to TRBD2. Trimming cost V 5 bases and J 16 bases; bases outside gene matches: 5. The CDR3 runs 11 residues. Per the germline V gene, CDR1 is SGHTA and CDR2 is FQGNSA. Written as DNA, the CDR3 is TGTGCCAGCAGCACGGGACTAGCGACTTTCTTC. It codes for CASSTGLATFF.

V is TRBV11-3 and J is TRBJ2-1; 9 nucleotides line up with TRBD2. V lost 0 bases, J lost 1 base, and 10 bases stayed unmatched. The CDR3 totals 19 residues. The germline gives CDR1 SGHNT, CDR2 YENEEA. The CDR3 here is CASSLDPRTSEPSYNEQFF. The CDR3 coding sequence is TGTGCCAGCAGCTTAGATCCACGGACTAGCGAGCCGTCCTACAATGAGCAGTTCTTC.

V and J are TRBV7-9 and TRBJ2-3, with TRBD2 matching over 8 bases. The trim removed 0 bases at V and 1 base at J, leaving 6 bases unmatched. Germline CDR1 and CDR2: SEHNR and FQNEAQ (reference sequence). CDR3 length: 17 amino acids. The CDR3 coding sequence is TGTGCCAGCAGCTTAGCGCTCGGGAGGGTAGGCACAGATACGCAGTATTTT. Translating it yields CASSLALGRVGTDTQYF.